This TCR beta chain was recorded in a study of shared clonotypes between healthy human individuals. V dropped 5 bases and J dropped 5 bases, with 13 bases sitting between them. Germline values: CDR1 KGHSH, CDR2 LQKENI. The CDR3 is made up of 13 amino acids. General study points: With few donors, the genetic and exposure-history diversity represented was limited.

The table lists this clone with a count of one. The target antigen is unknown. Several immunoSEQ plates received, in even portions, the genomic DNA of each subset. Profiling relied on immunoSEQ multiplex PCR, and the TCRdb table lists in-frame clones only, not all of them. Among over 950,000 clones listed, approximately 80% were seen once. The receptor was isolated from a man aged 18 to 35 in good health. Some clones in this sample may be carry-over from other donors' samples. The rearrangement uses TRBV18 and TRBJ2-7; D ambiguous. The sequenced sample consisted of memory CD4+ T cells from PBMCs. Sample subset: CD45RA-negative fraction. DNA of the CDR3: TGTGCCAGCTCATCGGCCGCAGACCACGAGCAGTACTTC. Residues: CASSSAADHEQYF.